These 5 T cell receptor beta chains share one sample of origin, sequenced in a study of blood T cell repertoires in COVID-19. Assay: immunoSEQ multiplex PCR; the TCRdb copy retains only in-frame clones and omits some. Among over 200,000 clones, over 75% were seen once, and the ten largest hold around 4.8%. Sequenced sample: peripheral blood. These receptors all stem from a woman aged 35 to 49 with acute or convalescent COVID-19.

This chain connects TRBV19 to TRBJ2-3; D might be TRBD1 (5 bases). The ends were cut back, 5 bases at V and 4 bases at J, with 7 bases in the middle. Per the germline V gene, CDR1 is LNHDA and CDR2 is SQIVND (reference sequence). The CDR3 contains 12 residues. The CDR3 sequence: CASSPRADTQYF. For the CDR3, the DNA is TGTGCCAGTAGTCCCAGGGCAGATACGCAGTATTTT.

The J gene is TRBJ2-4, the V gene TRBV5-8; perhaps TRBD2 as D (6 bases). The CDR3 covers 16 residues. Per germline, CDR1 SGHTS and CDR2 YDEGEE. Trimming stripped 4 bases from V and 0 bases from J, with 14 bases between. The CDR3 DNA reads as TGTGCCAGCAGCCCGGGAGTTCCTCTAGCCAAAAACATTCAGTACTTC. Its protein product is CASSPGVPLAKNIQYF.

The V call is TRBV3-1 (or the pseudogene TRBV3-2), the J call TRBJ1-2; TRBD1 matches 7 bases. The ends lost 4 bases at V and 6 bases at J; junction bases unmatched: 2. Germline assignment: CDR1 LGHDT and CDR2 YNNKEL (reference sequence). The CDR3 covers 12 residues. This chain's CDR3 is CASSPGQHGYTF. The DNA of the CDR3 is TGTGCCAGCAGCCCGGGACAGCATGGCTACACCTTC.

CDR3 loop: CASSSGGPNEQFF. CDR3 in DNA: TGCGCCAGCAGTAGCGGGGGCCCGAATGAGCAGTTCTTC. The chain recombines TRBV10-1 with TRBJ2-1, with 8 nucleotides matching TRBD2. V dropped 5 bases and J dropped 7; count of bases not matched to a gene: 4. Per germline, CDR1 WNHNN and CDR2 SYGVQD (reference sequence). There are 13 residues in the CDR3.

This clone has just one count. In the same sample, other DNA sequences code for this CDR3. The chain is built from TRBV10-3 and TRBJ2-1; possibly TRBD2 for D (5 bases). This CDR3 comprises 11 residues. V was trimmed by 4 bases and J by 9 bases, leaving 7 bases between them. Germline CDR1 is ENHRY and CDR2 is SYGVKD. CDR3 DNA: TGTGCCATCAGTGGACGGGGTGAGCAGTTCTTC. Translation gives CAISGRGEQFF.